This section outlines one T cell receptor beta chain sequence together with its context. What it binds is not known. The ends lost 3 bases at V and 2 bases at J; junction bases unmatched: 18. The CDR3 is made up of 19 amino acids. Germline loops: CDR1 GTSNPN, CDR2 SVGIG (reference sequence). This specimen comes from a study of cytomegalovirus exposure and HLA in healthy donors. General study points: Reported performance of the classifier showed diagnosis of cytomegalovirus status with high specificity and sensitivity.

The PCR used 60 Vbeta and 13 Jbeta primers. Clones were read by immunoSEQ multiplex PCR, and TCRdb kept only the in-frame ones, dropping some. The table shows 200,000 to 250,000 clones, with approximately 84% occurring only once. V and J are TRBV30 and TRBJ1-3; 8 bases map to TRBD1. The TCR was taken from a woman aged 40 to 50 in good health and CMV-seronegative. Sequences were obtained from PBMCs. The CDR3 here is CAWRDSWQGARITGNTIYF. The CDR3 DNA sequence: TGTGCCTGGAGGGATTCATGGCAGGGGGCGCGGATAACTGGAAACACCATATATTTT.